Presented here are 23 T cell receptor beta chains from one specimen sequenced in a study of read filtering for tumor transcriptome and immune sequencing. Molecular barcoded adaptors covering alpha/delta and beta/gamma chains were used on approximately 400 ng RNA. Using its own MiXCR run on the reads, TCRdb lists one record per CDR3 protein. The sample lists approximately 40,000 distinct CDR3 sequences; 14% were seen once. The source material was a population of CD138-negative cells sorted from bone marrow. The source is a donor older than 35 with multiple myeloma.

In this sample, this clonotype turned up many times. The genes are TRBV28 and TRBJ2-1; D might be TRBD2 (7 bases). V lost 4 bases and J 3 bases, leaving 16 bases between the germline ends. The germline CDR1 and CDR2 sequences are MDHEN and SYDVKM. The CDR3 consists of 16 residues. Here the CDR3 DNA reads TGTGCCAGCAGTTCCCCTGAAGGGGGGGACTACAATGAGCAGTTCTTC. The encoded protein is CASSSPEGGDYNEQFF.

This clonotype was counted ten times or more. This chain connects TRBV7-6 to TRBJ2-5; either TRBD1 or TRBD2 may fit D (5 bases each). Trimming pared 5 bases from V and 1 base from J, leaving 17 bases between. The CDR3 contains 16 residues. CDR1 is SGHVS, CDR2 FNYEAQ, per germline. CDR3 bases: TGTGCCAGCAGCCCTCTAGGGACGCTGGTCCAAGAGACCCAGTACTTC. Translation: CASSPLGTLVQETQYF.

At least ten counts were recorded for this clonotype. The J gene is TRBJ2-6, the V gene TRBV12-3 or TRBV12-4; D not certain. V was trimmed by 1 base and J by 3 bases, leaving 1 base between them. The CDR3 has 13 residues. Here the CDR3 DNA reads TGTGCCAGCAGTTTAGTTGGGGCCAACGTCCTGACTTTC. Its translation is CASSLVGANVLTF.

The genes are TRBV4-3 and TRBJ1-4, with D possibly matching TRBD1 (5 bases). The CDR3 is 15 amino acids. The V gene lost 2 bases and the J gene lost 4 bases, with 11 bases spanning the gap. Germline values: CDR1 LGHNA, CDR2 YSLEER. The CDR3 region is CASSQPQGNNEKLFF. Here the CDR3 DNA reads TGCGCCAGCAGCCAACCCCAGGGAAATAATGAAAAACTGTTTTTT.

In this sample, this clonotype turned up a few times. The V gene is TRBV7-9, the J gene TRBJ1-5, with unresolved D. V lost 2 bases, J lost 2 bases, and 10 bases lay in between. Germline V gives CDR1 SEHNR, CDR2 FQNEAQ (reference sequence). The CDR3 length is 15 residues. CDR3 DNA sequence: TGTGCCAGCAGCTTAAAAGGGTCGGGCAATCAGCCCCAGCATTTT. Translating it yields CASSLKGSGNQPQHF.

This clonotype has ten or more counts. The chain carries TRBV29-1 and TRBJ2-1; a possible D gene is TRBD2 (5 bases). Trimming stripped 8 bases from V and 6 bases from J, with 14 bases between. CDR3 length: 12 amino acids. The germline V gene has CDR1 SQVTM and CDR2 ANQGSEA. The CDR3 nucleotides read TGCAGCCCCCGGGGAGAGGGCAATGAGCAGTTCTTC. Protein sequence: CSPRGEGNEQFF.

Many counts were recorded for this clonotype. This rearrangement joins TRBV12-3 or TRBV12-4 to TRBJ2-1; D unclear. V lost 5 bases and J 8 bases, leaving 13 bases between the germline ends. This CDR3 spans 13 amino acids. The DNA for the CDR3 is TGTGCCAGCAGTCATTCCCCAGCAGATGAGCAGTTCTTC. This gives the protein CASSHSPADEQFF.

This clonotype was observed at least ten times. V is TRBV7-9 and J is TRBJ2-1; no reliable D call. Germline V gives CDR1 SEHNR, CDR2 FQNEAQ (reference sequence). This CDR3 contains 14 residues. Trimming stripped 1 base from V and 6 bases from J, with 10 bases between. In DNA form, the CDR3 reads TGTGCCAGCAGCTTAGTATTCCTAGTCAATGAGCAGTTCTTC. Protein sequence: CASSLVFLVNEQFF.

At least ten counts were recorded for this clonotype. This sequence joins TRBV27 and TRBJ2-7; D may be TRBD1 (6 bases). The CDR3 runs 13 residues. The V end was cut by 8 bases, the J end by 3 bases, with 14 bases between. CDR1 is MNHEY and CDR2 is SMNVEV in the germline V gene (reference sequence). In DNA form, the CDR3 reads TGTGCCAGCCAGGGGCTAGCCGACTACGAGCAGTACTTC. Residues: CASQGLADYEQYF.

This clonotype was seen repeatedly, ten times or more. The chain is built from TRBV30 and TRBJ2-6; D is tentatively TRBD1 or TRBD2 (7 bases each). The V gene's germline CDR1 is GTSNPN and CDR2 SVGIG (reference sequence). Trimming removed 1 base from V and 3 bases from J, with 16 bases in between. The CDR3 has 17 amino acids. The CDR3 DNA reads TGTGCCTGGAGTGCCGCCCCAGGGGGGGGTGGGGCCAACGTCCTGACTTTC. Protein: CAWSAAPGGGGANVLTF.

In this sample, this clonotype turned up a few times. This may come from a read error, since a much larger clone is one base off. The chain employs TRBV29-1 and TRBJ2-1; a weak D match, TRBD2 (7 bases). Per germline, CDR1 SQVTM and CDR2 ANQGSEA. This CDR3 is 11 amino acids long. The DNA for the CDR3 is TGCAGGGTTGGGGGGGGCTATGGGCAGTTCTTC. Residues: CRVGGGYGQFF.

The chain uses TRBV7-2 and TRBJ2-5, with D unclear. V shed 3 bases and J shed 5 bases, with 13 bases lying between them. Germline lookup yields CDR1 SGHTA and CDR2 FQGNSA. This CDR3 comprises 14 residues. The DNA for the CDR3 is TGTGCCAGCAGCTTCGCGACTTCCGGGGAGACCCAGTACTTC. Its translation is CASSFATSGETQYF.

This clonotype appeared a few times. The chain carries TRBV20-1 and TRBJ2-2; a weak D match, TRBD1 (6 bases). The V gene lost 5 bases and the J gene lost 3 bases, with 16 bases spanning the gap. The CDR3 length is 15 residues. Germline V gene sequence: CDR1 DFQATT, CDR2 SNEGSKA (reference sequence). CDR3 nucleotides: TGCAGTGCTGAACACCGGGACACCCACACCGGGGAGCTGTTTTTT. It specifies CSAEHRDTHTGELFF.

The V and J genes are TRBV7-2 and TRBJ2-2; 7 bases line up with TRBD1. The CDR3 has 15 amino acids. The germline CDR1 and CDR2 sequences are SGHTA and FQGNSA. Trimming cost V 5 bases and J 6 bases; bases outside gene matches: 9. In DNA, the CDR3 is TGTGCCAGCAGCCGGACTGCTACAGGGGCCGGGGAGCTGTTTTTT. Translating it yields CASSRTATGAGELFF.

This clonotype was recorded at least ten times. In DNA form, the CDR3 reads TGTGCCAGCAGTTGGACTAGCGGGGGGGCCGTGCGGGCCAACGTCCTGACTTTC. Translation gives CASSWTSGGAVRANVLTF. V usage is TRBV6-2 or TRBV6-3 and J usage is TRBJ2-6; TRBD2 matches 15 bases. Losses at the gene ends were 4 bases for V and 5 bases for J; bases not matched to a gene: 6. This CDR3 has 18 residues. Germline V gene data show CDR1 as MNHEY and CDR2 as SVGEGT.

This clonotype was counted ten times or more. The J gene is TRBJ1-1, the V gene TRBV6-2 or TRBV6-3; D uncertain. The CDR3 totals 11 residues. Germline V lookup: CDR1 MNHEY, CDR2 SVGEGT. The V and J ends lost 5 bases and 6 bases respectively, with 7 bases between them. CDR3: CASSRRAEAFF. CDR3 coding DNA: TGTGCCAGCAGTCGGAGGGCTGAAGCTTTCTTT.

This clonotype was counted at least ten times. This chain uses TRBV27 with TRBJ1-5; D is undetermined. This CDR3 has 14 amino acids. With 5 bases removed from V and 0 bases from J, the gap between germline ends came to 8 bases. Germline CDR1 reads MNHEY; CDR2 reads SMNVEV (reference sequence). The CDR3 is CASSLDYSNQPQHF. The CDR3 DNA sequence: TGTGCCAGCAGTCTCGACTATAGCAATCAGCCCCAGCATTTT.

This clonotype was seen repeatedly, ten times or more. The chain combines TRBV14 with TRBJ1-1; the D is unclear. The V and J ends lost 3 bases and 0 bases respectively, with 5 bases between them. Germline CDR1 SGHDN, CDR2 FVKESK. The CDR3 contains 13 residues. The DNA for the CDR3 is TGTGCCAGCAGCCAGAATTTGAACACTGAAGCTTTCTTT. Protein product: CASSQNLNTEAFF.

Ten or more counts support this clonotype. The rearrangement joins TRBV6-5 to TRBJ2-5; 7 nucleotides align to TRBD2. The CDR3 spans 15 residues. Germline values: CDR1 MNHEY, CDR2 SVGAGI. Trimming took 1 base from V and 4 from J; bases not matched to a gene: 6. CDR3 DNA: TGTGCCAGCAGTTACTGGGAGGGGAATGGAGAGACCCAGTACTTC. Translation: CASSYWEGNGETQYF.

By sample share, this clonotype is medium-sized (0.01 to 0.1%). The chain links TRBV2 to TRBJ2-7, with D possibly TRBD1 on 5 matching bases. Per the germline V gene, CDR1 is SNHLY and CDR2 is FYNNEI. The V end was cut by 3 bases, the J end by 1 base, with 22 bases between. This CDR3 has 18 amino acids. The CDR3 nucleotides read TGTGCCAGCAGTGAGATGGGGCCGGGTACAGGTCCTTCCTACGAGCAGTACTTC. Protein product: CASSEMGPGTGPSYEQYF.

This clonotype was observed many times. Since a much larger clone is just one base distant, this may be a read error. The gene calls are TRBV29-1 and TRBJ2-1, with no clear D. CDR1 is SQVTM, CDR2 ANQGSEA, per germline. This CDR3 region has 14 residues. This CDR3 is CSVEATSSYNGQFF. CDR3 DNA: TGCAGCGTTGAAGCGACAAGCTCCTACAATGGGCAGTTCTTC.

This clonotype was recorded at least ten times. This chain connects TRBV20-1 to TRBJ2-2, with TRBD1 as a possible D gene (6 bases). CDR1 is DFQATT, CDR2 SNEGSKA, per germline (reference sequence). Between the trimmed V and J ends, which lost 6 bases and 0 bases, there was a span of 17 bases. The CDR3 length is 16 residues. The CDR3 reads CSASSAGTTNTGELFF. The CDR3, as DNA: TGCAGTGCCAGCAGTGCCGGGACAACGAACACCGGGGAGCTGTTTTTT.

This clonotype showed up just a few times. The gene calls are TRBV29-1 and TRBJ1-1; unclear D gene. Trimming shortened V by 0 bases and J by 3 bases, and 2 bases separated the two germline ends. This CDR3 has 11 amino acids. Germline V gene sequence: CDR1 SQVTM, CDR2 ANQGSEA. The CDR3 reads CSVEDHTEAFF. DNA of the CDR3: TGCAGCGTTGAAGACCACACTGAAGCTTTCTTT. The variable domain in full, completed from reference TRBV29-1 and TRBJ1-1, reads SAVISQKPSRDICQRGTSLTIQCQVDSQVTMMFWYRQQPGQSLTLIATANQGSEATYESGFVIDKFPISRPNLTFSTLTVSNMSPEDSSIYLCSVEDHTEAFFGQGTRLTVV.